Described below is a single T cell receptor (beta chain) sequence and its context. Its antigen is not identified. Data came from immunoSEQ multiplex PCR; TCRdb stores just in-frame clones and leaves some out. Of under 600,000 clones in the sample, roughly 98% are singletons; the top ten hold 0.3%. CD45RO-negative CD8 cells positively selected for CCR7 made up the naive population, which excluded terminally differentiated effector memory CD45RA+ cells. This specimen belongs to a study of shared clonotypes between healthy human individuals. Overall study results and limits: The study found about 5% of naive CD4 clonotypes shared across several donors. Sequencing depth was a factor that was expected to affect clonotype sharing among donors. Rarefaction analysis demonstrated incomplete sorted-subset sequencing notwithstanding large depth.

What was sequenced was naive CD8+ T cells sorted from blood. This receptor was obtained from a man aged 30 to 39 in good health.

CDR3: CASSYSRPENTGELFF. The CDR3 bases are TGTGCCAGCAGTTACTCACGTCCCGAGAACACCGGGGAGCTGTTTTTT. The chain uses TRBV6-5 and TRBJ2-2; D is ambiguous. The germline V gene encodes CDR1 MNHEY and CDR2 SVGAGI. This CDR3 spans 16 amino acids. Trimming left V 0 bases short and J 1 base short, with 9 bases between.